A few counts support the clone carrying this T cell receptor (beta chain). TCRdb processed the 5' RACE reads anew with MiXCR; each CDR3 protein has one entry. The sample contains approximately 410,000 distinct CDR3 sequences, less than 20% of which appear only once. This record belongs to a study of identical twins. The CDR3 is made up of 13 amino acids. V was clipped by 2 bases and J by 10 bases; unmatched bases: 1. Germline CDR1 and CDR2: MNHNS and SASEGT. The V and J genes are TRBV6-1 and TRBJ2-1; 11 bases line up with TRBD2. This TCR came from a man aged 50 to 60 in good health. The source material was naive T cells sorted from blood. Here the CDR3 reads CASSELAGGEQFF. CDR3 in DNA: TGTGCCAGCAGTGAACTAGCGGGGGGCGAGCAGTTCTTC.